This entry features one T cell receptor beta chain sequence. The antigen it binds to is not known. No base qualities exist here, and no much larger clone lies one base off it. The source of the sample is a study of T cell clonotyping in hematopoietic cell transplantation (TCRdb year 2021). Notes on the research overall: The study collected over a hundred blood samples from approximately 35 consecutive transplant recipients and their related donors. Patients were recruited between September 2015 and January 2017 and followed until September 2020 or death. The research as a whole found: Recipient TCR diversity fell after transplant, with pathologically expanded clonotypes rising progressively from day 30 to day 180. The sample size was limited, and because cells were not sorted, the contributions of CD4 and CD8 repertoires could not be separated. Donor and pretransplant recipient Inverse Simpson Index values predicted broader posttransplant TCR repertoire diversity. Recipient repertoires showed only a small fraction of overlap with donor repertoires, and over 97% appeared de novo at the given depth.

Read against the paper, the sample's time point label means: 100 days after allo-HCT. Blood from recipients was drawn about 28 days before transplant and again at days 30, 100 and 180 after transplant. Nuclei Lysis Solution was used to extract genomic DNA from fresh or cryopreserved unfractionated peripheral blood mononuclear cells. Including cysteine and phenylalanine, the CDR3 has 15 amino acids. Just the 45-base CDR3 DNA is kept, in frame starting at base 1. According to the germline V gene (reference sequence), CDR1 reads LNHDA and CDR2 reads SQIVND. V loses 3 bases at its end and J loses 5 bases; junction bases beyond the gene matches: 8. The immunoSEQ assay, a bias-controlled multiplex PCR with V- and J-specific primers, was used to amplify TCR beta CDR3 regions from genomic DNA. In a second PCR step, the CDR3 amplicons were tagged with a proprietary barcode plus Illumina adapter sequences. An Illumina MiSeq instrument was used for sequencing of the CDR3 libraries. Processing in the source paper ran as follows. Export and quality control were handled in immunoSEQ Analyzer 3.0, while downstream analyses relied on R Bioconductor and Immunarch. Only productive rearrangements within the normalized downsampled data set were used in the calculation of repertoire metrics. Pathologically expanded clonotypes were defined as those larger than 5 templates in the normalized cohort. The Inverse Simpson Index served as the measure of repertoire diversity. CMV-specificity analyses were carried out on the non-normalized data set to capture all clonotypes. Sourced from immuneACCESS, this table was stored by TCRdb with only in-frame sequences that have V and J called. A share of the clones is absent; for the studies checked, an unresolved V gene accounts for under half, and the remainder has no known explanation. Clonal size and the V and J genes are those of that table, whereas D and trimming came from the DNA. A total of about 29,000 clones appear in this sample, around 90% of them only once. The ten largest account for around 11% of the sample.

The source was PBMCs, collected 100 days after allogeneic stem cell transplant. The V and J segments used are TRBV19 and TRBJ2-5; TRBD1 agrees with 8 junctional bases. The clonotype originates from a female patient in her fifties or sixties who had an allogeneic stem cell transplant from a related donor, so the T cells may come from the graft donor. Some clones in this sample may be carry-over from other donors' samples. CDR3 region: CASSIRTGKGETQYF. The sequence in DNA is TGTGCCAGTAGTATCCGGACAGGGAAAGGGGAGACCCAGTACTTC.